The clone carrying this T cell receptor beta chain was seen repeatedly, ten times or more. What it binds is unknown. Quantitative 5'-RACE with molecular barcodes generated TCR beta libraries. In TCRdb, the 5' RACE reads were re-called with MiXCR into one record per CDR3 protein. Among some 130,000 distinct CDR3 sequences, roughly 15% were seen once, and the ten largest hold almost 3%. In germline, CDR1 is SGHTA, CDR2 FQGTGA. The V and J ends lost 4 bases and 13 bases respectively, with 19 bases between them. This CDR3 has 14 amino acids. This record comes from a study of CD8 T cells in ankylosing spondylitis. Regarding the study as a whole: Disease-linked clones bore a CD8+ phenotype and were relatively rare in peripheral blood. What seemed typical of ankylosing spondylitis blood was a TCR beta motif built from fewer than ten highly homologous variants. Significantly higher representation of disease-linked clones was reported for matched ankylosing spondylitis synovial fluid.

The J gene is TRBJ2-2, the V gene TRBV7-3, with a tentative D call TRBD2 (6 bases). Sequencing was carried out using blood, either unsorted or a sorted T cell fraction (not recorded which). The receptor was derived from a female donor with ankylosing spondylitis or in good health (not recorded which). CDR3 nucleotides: TGTGCCAGCAGCTCCTCGGCCGGGGGTTCCGTGCTGTTTTTT. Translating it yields CASSSSAGGSVLFF.